These 26 T cell receptor beta chains originate from one sample sequenced in a study of OX40 agonist ivuxolimab in advanced cancers. Here immunoSEQ multiplex PCR was the method, and the copy in TCRdb shows in-frame clones only, minus some. Of about 78,000 clones in the sample, roughly 84% are singletons; the top ten hold 0.2% to 0.3%. This sample comprised CD4+ or CD8+ T cells sorted from blood, obtained in a trial of the OX40 agonist ivuxolimab. These receptors originate from an adult with an advanced solid tumor such as melanoma, head and neck, liver or kidney cancer.

This chain joins TRBV10-3 and TRBJ2-2, with D uncertain. CDR1 and CDR2 from the germline V gene are ENHRY and SYGVKD. V was trimmed by 4 bases and J by 2 bases, leaving 8 bases between them. This CDR3 region has 14 residues. The CDR3 coding sequence is TGTGCCATCAGTGTGGTCAGAAACACCGGGGAGCTGTTTTTT. It specifies CAISVVRNTGELFF.

The chain carries TRBV5-1 and TRBJ2-7; 14 nucleotides line up with TRBD2. Germline V gene data show CDR1 as SGHRS and CDR2 as YFSETQ. The trim removed 0 bases at V and 6 bases at J, leaving 5 bases unmatched. The CDR3 is made up of 16 amino acids. The CDR3 nucleotides read TGCGCCAGCAGCTTGGTCGGGACTAGCGGGAGTGCCGAGCAGTACTTC. This codes for CASSLVGTSGSAEQYF.

The J gene is TRBJ2-5, the V gene TRBV19; D is ambiguous. Germline V gene data show CDR1 as LNHDA and CDR2 as SQIVND (reference sequence). The CDR3 sequence is 15 residues long. Trimming stripped 6 bases from V and 0 bases from J, with 14 bases between. CDR3 region: CASSWPGGDQETQYF. CDR3 in DNA: TGTGCCAGTAGCTGGCCCGGCGGAGACCAAGAGACCCAGTACTTC.

This chain joins TRBV10-3 and TRBJ2-5; D remains ambiguous. This CDR3 contains 13 residues. Trimming took 7 bases from V and 1 from J, leaving 10 bases between them. From germline, CDR1 is ENHRY and CDR2 SYGVKD. The CDR3 loop reads CAITKAPQETQYF. The CDR3 DNA follows: TGTGCCATCACCAAAGCCCCCCAAGAGACCCAGTACTTC.

V usage is TRBV7-9 and J usage is TRBJ1-3; TRBD1 might be the D (6 bases). Trimming cost V 5 bases and J 0 bases, with 14 bases left between them. The CDR3 loop spans 16 amino acids. CDR1 is SEHNR and CDR2 is FQNEAQ in the germline V gene (reference sequence). CDR3 nucleotide sequence: TGTGCCAGCAGCCCTATCAGGGGAAGCTCTGGAAACACCATATATTTT. Translating gives CASSPIRGSSGNTIYF.

This chain connects TRBV6-6 to TRBJ1-1; no reliable D call. V was trimmed by 8 bases and J by 4 bases, leaving 17 bases between them. Germline lookup yields CDR1 MNHNY and CDR2 SVGAGI (reference sequence). CDR3 length: 14 amino acids. CDR3 region: CASSLGVFGTEAFF. Written as DNA, the CDR3 is TGTGCCAGCTCCCTGGGAGTTTTTGGCACTGAAGCTTTCTTT.

The chain couples TRBV6-6 to TRBJ2-7, with TRBD2 as a possible D gene (6 bases). V was pared by 0 bases and J by 3 bases, with 9 bases between. This CDR3 is 14 amino acids long. Germline lookup yields CDR1 MNHNY and CDR2 SVGAGI (reference sequence). DNA for the CDR3: TGTGCCAGCAGTTACTCGGGGGGATACTACGAGCAGTACTTC. This translates into CASSYSGGYYEQYF.

This chain connects TRBV18 to TRBJ1-1; a weak D match, TRBD1 (6 bases). This CDR3 has 14 amino acids. Trimming cost V 2 bases and J 1 base, with 8 bases left between them. Germline-derived CDR1 and CDR2 are KGHSH and LQKENI. Written as DNA, the CDR3 is TGTGCCAGCTCACCATACAGGGAGAACACTGAAGCTTTCTTT. It specifies CASSPYRENTEAFF.

J is TRBJ1-2 and V is TRBV2, with TRBD1 matching 9 bases. The CDR3 is 15 amino acids. Looked up from germline, CDR1 is SNHLY and CDR2 is FYNNEI. Trimming removed 6 bases from V and 8 bases from J; junction bases left unmatched: 13. CDR3 residues: CASSTGGERRAGYTF. CDR3 nucleotide sequence: TGTGCCAGCAGCACAGGGGGCGAACGCCGAGCAGGCTACACCTTC.

The chain carries TRBV27 and TRBJ2-7, with D perhaps matching TRBD1 or TRBD2 (5 bases each). V was clipped by 3 bases and J by 3 bases, with 15 bases between them. Germline V gene sequence: CDR1 MNHEY, CDR2 SMNVEV (reference sequence). The CDR3 sequence is 15 residues long. The CDR3 region is CASSLKPGPSYEQYF. DNA for the CDR3: TGTGCCAGCAGTTTGAAACCGGGACCGAGCTACGAGCAGTACTTC.

The J gene is TRBJ2-7, the V gene TRBV5-1, with unresolved D. Germline loops: CDR1 SGHRS, CDR2 YFSETQ. The V end lost 0 bases, the J end lost 2 bases, and 12 bases lay between the germline ends. This CDR3 region has 15 residues. In nucleotides, the CDR3 is TGCGCCAGCAGCTTGGCCACGGGTTACGCCTACGAGCAGTACTTC. Its protein product is CASSLATGYAYEQYF. The full variable domain, rest sourced from reference TRBV5-1 and TRBJ2-7, is KAGVTQTPRYLIKTRGQQVTLSCSPISGHRSVSWYQQTPGQGLQFLFEYFSETQRNKGNFPGRFSGRQFSNSRSEMNVSTLELGDSALYLCASSLATGYAYEQYFGPGTRLTVT.

The V gene is TRBV7-8, the J gene TRBJ2-3; 8 bases align to TRBD2. Trimming removed 2 bases from V and 0 bases from J; junction bases left unmatched: 7. Per the germline V gene, CDR1 is SGHVS and CDR2 is FQNEAQ. The CDR3 covers 17 residues. The CDR3 nucleotides read TGTGCCAGCAGCTTAATGGGCGGGACTAGTAGCACAGATACGCAGTATTTT. This codes for CASSLMGGTSSTDTQYF.

The V gene is TRBV28, the J gene TRBJ2-3; no reliable D call. Germline CDR1 reads MDHEN; CDR2 reads SYDVKM. Between the trimmed V and J ends, which lost 6 bases and 6 bases, there was a span of 13 bases. The CDR3 has 13 residues. The CDR3 DNA is TGTGCCAGCAGAGGTGATCCAAGGGATACGCAGTATTTT. It specifies CASRGDPRDTQYF.

V gene TRBV19 combines with J gene TRBJ1-5, with D maybe TRBD1 (6 bases). V was shortened by 2 bases and J by 12 bases, with 20 bases between the two germline ends. The CDR3 sequence is 15 residues long. Germline V lookup: CDR1 LNHDA, CDR2 SQIVND (reference sequence). CDR3 residues: CASSIFVEGGGLQHF. The CDR3 region has the DNA TGTGCCAGTAGTATATTTGTTGAGGGAGGGGGGCTCCAGCATTTT.

This sequence joins TRBV28 and TRBJ2-7; D unclear. CDR1 and CDR2 from the germline V gene are MDHEN and SYDVKM. There are 12 residues in the CDR3. V was pared by 1 base and J by 7 bases, with 8 bases between. CDR3 region: CASSLFSGEQYF. Written as DNA, the CDR3 is TGTGCCAGCAGTTTATTTTCTGGAGAGCAGTACTTC.

The V and J genes are TRBV19 and TRBJ2-5; a possible D gene is TRBD1 (6 bases). This CDR3 has 12 amino acids. V shed 3 bases and J shed 5 bases, with 7 bases lying between them. The germline CDR1 and CDR2 sequences are LNHDA and SQIVND (reference sequence). The CDR3 DNA follows: TGTGCCAGTAGTATCCAGGGGGAGACCCAGTACTTC. It translates to CASSIQGETQYF.

CDR3 sequence: CATSREGTVNTEAFF. CDR3 in DNA: TGTGCCACCAGCAGAGAGGGGACGGTGAACACTGAAGCTTTCTTT. This rearrangement joins TRBV15 to TRBJ1-1, with D maybe TRBD1 (5 bases). The V end lost 0 bases, the J end lost 0 bases, and 8 bases lay between the germline ends. The CDR3 consists of 15 residues. The germline gives CDR1 LNHNV, CDR2 YYDKDF (reference sequence).

The chain recombines TRBV11-1 with TRBJ2-2, with a tentative D call TRBD2 (6 bases). This CDR3 is built from 16 residues. Germline CDR1 is SGHAT and CDR2 is FQDESV (reference sequence). Deletions cut 5 bases from V and 0 bases from J, with 13 bases between. CDR3 protein: CASSKLASANTGELFF. The CDR3 nucleotides read TGTGCCAGCAGCAAACTAGCCTCCGCGAACACCGGGGAGCTGTTTTTT.

The rearrangement links TRBV5-1 to TRBJ2-2; 11 bases are shared with TRBD1. The V segment lost 2 bases and the J segment 6 bases; nucleotides outside the gene matches: 3. The V gene's germline CDR1 is SGHRS and CDR2 YFSETQ. The CDR3 has 15 amino acids. This chain's CDR3 is CASSFAGQGAGELFF. Written as DNA, the CDR3 is TGCGCCAGCAGCTTTGCGGGACAGGGGGCCGGGGAGCTGTTTTTT.

DNA of the CDR3: TGTGCCAGCAGCATAAACAGGGGTCAGCCCCAGCATTTT. It encodes CASSINRGQPQHF. The rearrangement uses TRBV7-2 and TRBJ1-5; 7 bases are a match to TRBD1. Trimming removed 5 bases from V and 6 bases from J; junction bases left unmatched: 4. Germline CDR1 SGHTA, CDR2 FQGNSA. The CDR3 is 13 residues long.

In regard to this clone: Other DNA sequences from this sample encode an identical CDR3 as well. The chain employs TRBV11-3 and TRBJ2-5; D gene unclear. The CDR3 has 11 amino acids. Trimming removed 5 bases at V and 5 bases at J, with 6 bases between. The V gene's germline CDR1 is SGHNT and CDR2 YENEEA. This CDR3 is CASSLGETQYF. CDR3 nucleotide sequence: TGTGCCAGCAGCCTGGGGGAGACCCAGTACTTC.

This rearrangement joins TRBV14 to TRBJ2-7; D unresolved. Trimming stripped 0 bases from V and 4 bases from J, with 13 bases between. The CDR3 extends over 15 amino acids. Germline V gene data show CDR1 as SGHDN and CDR2 as FVKESK. The chain's CDR3 is CASSQEGRLSYEQYF. DNA for the CDR3: TGTGCCAGCAGCCAAGAAGGCAGGTTATCTTACGAGCAGTACTTC.

The chain uses TRBV28 and TRBJ1-2; D gene uncertain. V lost 6 bases and J 5 bases, leaving 7 bases between the germline ends. CDR1 and CDR2 from the germline V gene are MDHEN and SYDVKM. The CDR3 consists of 11 residues. The CDR3, as DNA: TGTGCCAGCAGCACCTTTTATGGCTACACCTTC. Amino acids: CASSTFYGYTF.

This clone was counted between two and nine times. The chain recombines TRBV28 with TRBJ1-1, with a tentative D call TRBD1 (6 bases). With 8 bases removed from V and 0 bases from J, the gap between germline ends came to 10 bases. This CDR3 contains 13 residues. Germline CDR1 MDHEN, CDR2 SYDVKM. CDR3 DNA: TGTGCCAGCCTTTCAGGGGTGAACACTGAAGCTTTCTTT. Residues: CASLSGVNTEAFF.

This clone was counted between two and nine times. The chain has TRBV27 and TRBJ1-2, with 8 bases that match TRBD1. The ends lost 7 bases at V and 2 bases at J; junction bases unmatched: 6. The CDR3 sequence is 14 residues long. Germline CDR1 MNHEY, CDR2 SMNVEV (reference sequence). The CDR3 DNA follows: TGTGCCAGCAAGGGACAGGCCTTAAACTATGGCTACACCTTC. It is translated as CASKGQALNYGYTF.

The V call is TRBV28, the J call TRBJ2-7; 8 positions agree with TRBD2. After removal of 2 bases from V and 2 bases from J, the junction contained 2 bases not matched to a gene. CDR3 length equals 14 residues. Germline CDR1 reads MDHEN; CDR2 reads SYDVKM. CDR3 sequence: CASSLRGRTYEQYF. For the CDR3, the DNA is TGTGCCAGCAGTTTACGCGGGAGGACCTACGAGCAGTACTTC.